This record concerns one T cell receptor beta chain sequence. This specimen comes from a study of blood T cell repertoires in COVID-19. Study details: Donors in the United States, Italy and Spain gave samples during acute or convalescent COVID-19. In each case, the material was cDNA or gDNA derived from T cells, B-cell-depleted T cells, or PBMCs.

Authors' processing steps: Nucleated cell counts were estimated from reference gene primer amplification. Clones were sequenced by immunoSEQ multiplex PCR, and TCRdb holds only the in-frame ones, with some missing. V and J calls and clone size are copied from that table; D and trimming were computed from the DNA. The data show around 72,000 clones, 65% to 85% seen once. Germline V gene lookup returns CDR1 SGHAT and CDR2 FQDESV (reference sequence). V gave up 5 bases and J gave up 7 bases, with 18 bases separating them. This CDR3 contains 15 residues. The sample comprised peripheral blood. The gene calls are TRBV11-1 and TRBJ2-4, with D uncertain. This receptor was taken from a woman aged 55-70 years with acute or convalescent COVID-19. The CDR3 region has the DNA TGTGCCAGCAGCCCGCACTCTGGTGTGCGGAACATTCAGTACTTC. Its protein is CASSPHSGVRNIQYF.